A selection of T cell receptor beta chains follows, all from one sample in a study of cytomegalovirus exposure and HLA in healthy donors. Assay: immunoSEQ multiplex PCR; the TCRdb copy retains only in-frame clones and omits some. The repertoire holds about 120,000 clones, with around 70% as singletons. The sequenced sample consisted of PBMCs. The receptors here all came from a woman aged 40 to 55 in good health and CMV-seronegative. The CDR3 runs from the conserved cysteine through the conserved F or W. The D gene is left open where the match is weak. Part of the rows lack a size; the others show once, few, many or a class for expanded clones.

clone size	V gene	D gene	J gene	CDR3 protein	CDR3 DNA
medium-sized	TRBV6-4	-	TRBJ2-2	CASSDSSVNTGELFF	TGTGCCAGCAGTGACTCTAGCGTTAACACCGGGGAGCTGTTTTTT
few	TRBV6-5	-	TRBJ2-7	CASSSSSSYEQYF	TGTGCCAGCAGTTCATCGAGCTCCTACGAGCAGTACTTC
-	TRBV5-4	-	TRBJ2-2	CASSIRGSTNTGELFF	TGTGCCAGCAGCATTCGGGGGTCTACGAACACCGGGGAGCTGTTTTTT
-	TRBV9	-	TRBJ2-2	CASSVGRISNTGELFF	TGTGCCAGCAGCGTAGGTCGTATATCGAACACCGGGGAGCTGTTTTTT
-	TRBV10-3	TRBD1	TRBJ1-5	CAIHAGTGGNQPQHF	TGTGCCATCCACGCCGGGACAGGGGGCAATCAGCCCCAGCATTTT
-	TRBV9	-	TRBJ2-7	CASSAGHGTYEQYF	TGTGCCAGCAGCGCGGGACACGGAACCTACGAGCAGTACTTC
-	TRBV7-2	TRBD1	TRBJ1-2	CASSLSATGNYGYTF	TGTGCCAGCAGCTTAAGCGCGACAGGGAACTATGGCTACACCTTC
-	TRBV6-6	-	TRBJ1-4	CASSYPRANEKLFF	TGTGCCAGCAGTTACCCCCGGGCTAATGAAAAACTGTTTTTT
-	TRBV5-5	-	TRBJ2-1	CASSMGPSSYNEQFF	TGTGCCAGCAGCATGGGCCCCAGCTCCTACAATGAGCAGTTCTTC
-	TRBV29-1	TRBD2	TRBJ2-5	CSVGIAGGRETQYF	TGCAGCGTGGGAATAGCGGGGGGGCGAGAGACCCAGTACTTC
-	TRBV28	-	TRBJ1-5	CASSARTEYSNQPQHF	TGTGCCAGCAGTGCCCGGACAGAGTATAGCAATCAGCCCCAGCATTTT
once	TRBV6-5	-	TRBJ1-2	CASSGASVANYGYTF	TGTGCCAGCAGTGGTGCGAGTGTCGCTAACTATGGCTACACCTTC
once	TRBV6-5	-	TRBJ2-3	CASRRDISTDTQYF	TGTGCCAGCAGACGTGACATTAGCACAGATACGCAGTATTTT
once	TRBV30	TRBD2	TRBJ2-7	CACNTGGYEQYF	TGTGCCTGCAATACGGGGGGCTACGAGCAGTACTTC
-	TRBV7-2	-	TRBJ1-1	CASSLERMEAGMMDEAFF	TGTGCCAGCAGCTTAGAACGGATGGAGGCAGGTATGATGGATGAAGCTTTCTTT
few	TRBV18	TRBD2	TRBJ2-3	CASSPGTSLSTDTQYF	TGTGCCAGCTCACCAGGGACTAGCCTCAGCACAGATACGCAGTATTTT
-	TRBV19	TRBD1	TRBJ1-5	CASTAEGQFNQPQHF	TGTGCCAGTACCGCCGAGGGACAGTTCAATCAGCCCCAGCATTTT
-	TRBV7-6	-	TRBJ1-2	CASSPIDGGVDGYTF	TGTGCCAGCAGCCCCATCGACGGGGGGGTCGATGGCTACACCTTC
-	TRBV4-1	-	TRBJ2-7	CASSQDSLLEQYF	TGCGCCAGCAGCCAAGATTCCCTTCTCGAGCAGTACTTC
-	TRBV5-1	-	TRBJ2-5	CASSFPGEETQYF	TGCGCCAGCAGCTTTCCAGGGGAAGAGACCCAGTACTTC